The 30 T cell receptor beta chains below were found in one sample sequenced in a study of T-cell memory formation after mild COVID-19. TCRdb re-derived calls from the 5' RACE reads in MiXCR, one entry per CDR3 protein. This table holds around 370,000 distinct CDR3 sequences, around a fifth found once. The sequencing input was PBMCs or a T cell subset sorted from them (not recorded which). These receptors were taken from an adult woman who had mild COVID-19 (a few samples of this study predate the infection). Cell type and time point are not known.

This clonotype was seen a handful of times. The V call is TRBV12-3 or TRBV12-4, the J call TRBJ2-3; D remains unclear. The CDR3 has 12 amino acids. The V end lost 5 bases, the J end lost 6 bases, and 9 bases lay between the germline ends. CDR3 DNA: TGTGCCAGCAGTGGTACCCCGGATACGCAGTATTTT. Translating gives CASSGTPDTQYF.

Only a few counts were recorded for this clonotype. This chain uses TRBV6-6 with TRBJ1-1, with TRBD1 as a possible D gene (5 bases). The V gene's germline CDR1 is MNHNY and CDR2 SVGAGI (reference sequence). The CDR3 length is 14 residues. V shed 2 bases and J shed 9 bases, with 16 bases lying between them. The CDR3 DNA sequence: TGTGCCAGCAGTTACCAACTCGCACAGGCTAAAGCTTTCTTT. Translation: CASSYQLAQAKAFF.

This chain joins TRBV25-1 and TRBJ1-2; 7 nucleotides agree with TRBD1. Germline V gene data show CDR1 as MGHDK and CDR2 as SYGVNS. The CDR3 is made up of 16 amino acids. V trimming: 4 bases; J trimming: 4 bases; junction bases outside the gene matches: 12. The CDR3 region has the DNA TGTGCCAGCAGTGCACCAGAAAGGGGGCTGGGCTATGGCTACACCTTC. Residues: CASSAPERGLGYGYTF.

This clonotype was detected only a few times. This sequence joins TRBV7-8 and TRBJ2-1, with D possibly being TRBD2 (6 bases). Trimming stripped 0 bases from V and 9 bases from J, with 21 bases between. The CDR3 has 17 residues. Germline loops: CDR1 SGHVS, CDR2 FQNEAQ. The CDR3 DNA is TGTGCCAGCAGCTTAGCGCAAGGAACTCGCGCCGGGGGTGAGCAGTTCTTC. Translated, it gives CASSLAQGTRAGGEQFF.

This chain uses TRBV9 with TRBJ1-1; D is unresolved. Trimming took off 3 bases at V and 3 bases at J, with 15 bases between the two ends. The germline CDR1 and CDR2 sequences are SGDLS and YYNGEE. The CDR3 contains 15 residues. CDR3 in amino acids: CASSARENGDTEAFF. CDR3 sequence (DNA): TGTGCCAGCAGCGCAAGAGAAAACGGGGACACTGAAGCTTTCTTT.

This clonotype was observed a few times. The J gene is TRBJ2-7, the V gene TRBV7-9, with TRBD2 matching over 12 bases. V shed 5 bases, J shed 4 bases, and the junction held 3 bases outside the gene matches. Germline CDR1 is SEHNR and CDR2 is FQNEAQ (reference sequence). The CDR3 is made up of 14 amino acids. CDR3: CASSAGTSGYEQYF. CDR3 coding DNA: TGTGCCAGCAGCGCCGGGACTAGCGGGTACGAGCAGTACTTC.

The chain uses TRBV7-2 and TRBJ2-5; D not resolved. Per germline, CDR1 SGHTA and CDR2 FQGNSA. The CDR3 length is 12 residues. Trimming stripped 3 bases from V and 2 bases from J, with 4 bases between. CDR3 DNA sequence: TGTGCCAGCAGCTTGCAACAAGAGACCCAGTACTTC. Protein sequence: CASSLQQETQYF.

CDR3 in amino acids: CASSFWTGGGGETQYF. DNA of the CDR3: TGTGCCAGCAGTTTTTGGACAGGGGGCGGCGGGGAGACCCAGTACTTC. The chain employs TRBV27 and TRBJ2-5; 11 bases fit TRBD1. V lost 3 bases, J lost 5 bases, and 8 bases stayed unmatched. This CDR3 has 16 amino acids. CDR1 and CDR2 (germline): MNHEY, SMNVEV (reference sequence).

Only a few counts were recorded for this clonotype. The chain uses TRBV7-9 and TRBJ2-1; D is ambiguous. CDR1 SEHNR and CDR2 FQNEAQ come from the germline V gene (reference sequence). V lost 0 bases to trimming and J lost 10 bases, with 10 bases between them. The CDR3 is 13 residues long. CDR3 coding DNA: TGTGCCAGCAGCTTAGCCCCCGTCTACGAGCAGTTCTTC. The encoded protein is CASSLAPVYEQFF.

The rearrangement joins TRBV9 to TRBJ2-7; D could derive from TRBD1 or TRBD2 (6 bases each). Trimming left V 0 bases short and J 0 bases short, with 10 bases between. Germline-derived CDR1 and CDR2 are SGDLS and YYNGEE. The CDR3 is 15 residues long. CDR3 bases: TGTGCCAGCAGCGTAGACGAGGGGGGCTCCTACGAGCAGTACTTC. Protein sequence: CASSVDEGGSYEQYF.

There are a few counts of this clonotype. The chain couples TRBV7-3 to TRBJ2-1; D remains ambiguous. The V gene lost 1 base and the J gene lost 4 bases, with 14 bases spanning the gap. Germline CDR1 reads SGHTA; CDR2 reads FQGTGA. The CDR3 loop spans 16 amino acids. CDR3 coding DNA: TGTGCCAGCAGCTTAAGGCGCCCCAACGGATACAATGAGCAGTTCTTC. Translated, it gives CASSLRRPNGYNEQFF.

This clonotype showed up just a few times. V gene TRBV3-1 combines with J gene TRBJ2-1; TRBD2 is a possible D gene (5 bases). CDR3 length equals 16 residues. V shed 1 base and J shed 5 bases, with 15 bases lying between them. Looked up from germline, CDR1 is LGHDT and CDR2 is YNNKEL (reference sequence). The CDR3 protein is CASSQGWSGAHNEQFF. Written as DNA, the CDR3 is TGTGCCAGCAGCCAAGGTTGGAGCGGAGCCCACAATGAGCAGTTCTTC.

The chain is built from TRBV20-1 and TRBJ2-1; 9 positions match TRBD2. This CDR3 is built from 15 residues. The germline V gene encodes CDR1 DFQATT and CDR2 SNEGSKA (reference sequence). J was trimmed by 4 bases and V by 4 bases; bases with no gene match: 8. The CDR3 DNA reads as TGCAGTGCTACCATAAGAGCGGGAGGTTACAATGAGCAGTTCTTC. Amino acids: CSATIRAGGYNEQFF.

The V call is TRBV7-9, the J call TRBJ2-7, with D perhaps matching TRBD1 (5 bases). Trimming removed 5 bases at V and 2 bases at J, with 7 bases between. CDR1 is SEHNR, CDR2 FQNEAQ, per germline (reference sequence). The CDR3 is made up of 12 amino acids. CDR3 amino acids: CASSPQAYEQYF. The CDR3 DNA is TGTGCCAGCAGCCCACAGGCCTACGAGCAGTACTTC. Together with reference TRBV7-9 and TRBJ2-7, the CDR3 gives the full variable domain: DTGVSQNPRHKITKRGQNVTFRCDPISEHNRLYWYRQTLGQGPEFLTYFQNEAQLEKSRLLSDRFSAERPKGSFSTLEIQRTEQGDSAMYLCASSPQAYEQYFGPGTRLTVT.

This clonotype was recorded at least ten times. The chain couples TRBV5-1 to TRBJ2-7; no reliable D call. Between the trimmed V and J ends, which lost 3 bases and 2 bases, there was a span of 9 bases. The CDR3 loop spans 13 amino acids. The germline V gene encodes CDR1 SGHRS and CDR2 YFSETQ. The CDR3 sequence is CASSSAYTYEQYF. As DNA, the CDR3 is TGCGCCAGCAGCTCCGCCTATACCTACGAGCAGTACTTC.

CDR3 region: CATGQSTDTQYF. The DNA of the CDR3 is TGTGCCACCGGACAGAGCACAGATACGCAGTATTTT. The rearrangement uses TRBV24-1 and TRBJ2-3, with D possibly TRBD1 on 6 matching bases. Germline values: CDR1 KGHDR, CDR2 SFDVKD. Trimming removed 9 bases from V and 0 bases from J, with 6 bases in between. The CDR3 covers 12 residues.

V is TRBV7-9 and J is TRBJ2-5; tentative D call: TRBD1 (5 bases). This CDR3 has 15 amino acids. Trimming took off 4 bases at V and 1 base at J, with 13 bases between the two ends. Germline V gene lookup returns CDR1 SEHNR and CDR2 FQNEAQ (reference sequence). The CDR3 region has the DNA TGTGCCAGCAGCTCCACCAGGGTACCCCAAGAGACCCAGTACTTC. It translates to CASSSTRVPQETQYF.

This clonotype was recorded many times. The V call is TRBV5-5, the J call TRBJ2-5; 7 nucleotides line up with TRBD1. This CDR3 has 14 residues. Germline V gives CDR1 SGHKS, CDR2 YYEKEE (reference sequence). Unmatched junction bases numbered 3, after V lost 3 bases and J lost 1 base. The CDR3 protein is CASSYDRAQETQYF. The CDR3 DNA reads TGTGCCAGCAGCTACGACAGGGCCCAAGAGACCCAGTACTTC. Full variable domain (remainder filled in from reference TRBV5-5 and TRBJ2-5): DAGVTQSPTHLIKTRGQQVTLRCSPISGHKSVSWYQQVLGQGPQFIFQYYEKEERGRGNFPDRFSARQFPNYSSELNVNALLLGDSALYLCASSYDRAQETQYFGPGTRLLVL.

This clonotype was counted only a few times. The rearrangement links TRBV12-3 or TRBV12-4 to TRBJ1-1, with D possibly being TRBD1 (6 bases). The CDR3 covers 15 residues. Deletions cut 4 bases from V and 1 base from J, with 13 bases between. As DNA, the CDR3 is TGTGCCAGCAGTTCAAGGACAGCCGCGAACACTGAAGCTTTCTTT. Encoded protein: CASSSRTAANTEAFF.

The sample holds one count of this clonotype. The CDR3 DNA sequence: TGTGCCACCAGTGATTCCTACCGGGACAGGGCCAACAATGAGCAGTTCTTC. Translating gives CATSDSYRDRANNEQFF. The chain couples TRBV24-1 to TRBJ2-1; 9 bases fit TRBD1. Germline CDR1 is KGHDR and CDR2 is SFDVKD. The J segment lost 5 bases and the V segment lost 2 bases, leaving 9 bases of the junction unmatched. This CDR3 has 17 amino acids.

J is TRBJ1-3 and V is TRBV4-3; D unclear. V lost 0 bases and J 4 bases, leaving 4 bases between the germline ends. The CDR3 runs 13 residues. Germline V lookup: CDR1 LGHNA, CDR2 YSLEER. CDR3 protein: CASSQEFGNTIYF. The CDR3 nucleotides read TGCGCCAGCAGCCAAGAGTTCGGAAACACCATATATTTT.

This clonotype turned up a few times. The V gene is TRBV20-1, the J gene TRBJ2-7; 11 nucleotides line up with TRBD2. Per germline, CDR1 DFQATT and CDR2 SNEGSKA (reference sequence). The CDR3 has 14 residues. V trimming: 4 bases; J trimming: 1 base; junction bases outside the gene matches: 3. The chain's CDR3 is CSAKTSGKSYEQYF. Written as DNA, the CDR3 is TGCAGTGCTAAGACTAGCGGGAAATCCTACGAGCAGTACTTC.

In its sample, this clonotype was seen a few times. The chain joins TRBV6-2 or TRBV6-3 to TRBJ1-1, with D perhaps matching TRBD1 (6 bases). Trimming left V 6 bases short and J 12 bases short, with 20 bases between. Germline CDR1 MNHEY, CDR2 SVGEGT. The CDR3 contains 13 residues. As DNA, the CDR3 is TGTGCCAGCAGGAAGACAGGAGAATCGAACCCTTTCTTT. Encoded protein: CASRKTGESNPFF.

This chain uses TRBV9 with TRBJ2-2; 7 nucleotides agree with TRBD1. Looked up from germline, CDR1 is SGDLS and CDR2 is YYNGEE. The CDR3 has 13 residues. The trim removed 3 bases at V and 6 bases at J, leaving 2 bases unmatched. CDR3 nucleotide sequence: TGTGCCAGCAGCGACAGGGGTCCCGGGGAGCTGTTTTTT. This codes for CASSDRGPGELFF.

The DNA of the CDR3 is TGTGCCAGCAGCCGAAGGCTAGCGGGCTGGCACGAGCAGTACTTC. Its translation is CASSRRLAGWHEQYF. The chain has TRBV11-3 and TRBJ2-7; 8 bases map to TRBD2. The CDR3 covers 15 residues. V lost 5 bases to trimming and J lost 5 bases; unmatched junction nucleotides: 11. CDR1 is SGHNT, CDR2 YENEEA, per germline. Based on the CDR3 plus reference TRBV11-3 and TRBJ2-7, the full variable domain is EAGVVQSPRYKIIEKKQPVAFWCNPISGHNTLYWYLQNLGQGPELLIRYENEEAVDDSQLPKDRFSAERLKGVDSTLKIQPAELGDSAVYLCASSRRLAGWHEQYFGPGTRLTVT.

The chain carries TRBV28 and TRBJ2-5; D possibly corresponds to TRBD1 (6 bases). Trimming left V 5 bases short and J 3 bases short, with 19 bases between. Germline assignment: CDR1 MDHEN and CDR2 SYDVKM. The length of the CDR3 is 16 residues. The CDR3 sequence: CASSTRPSEGEETQYF. The DNA of the CDR3 is TGTGCCAGCAGTACCCGCCCATCTGAGGGGGAAGAGACCCAGTACTTC.

The chain has TRBV20-1 and TRBJ2-7; 10 bases align to TRBD2. The germline gives CDR1 DFQATT, CDR2 SNEGSKA (reference sequence). J lost 5 bases, V lost 1 base, and 8 bases had no gene match. This CDR3 is 15 amino acids long. Here the CDR3 DNA reads TGCAGTGCTAGAGCCCCGCTAGCGGGAGCTGACGAGCAGTACTTC. Translation: CSARAPLAGADEQYF.

The sample holds many counts of this clonotype. The CDR3 sequence: CAISSRQGAVAFF. Written as DNA, the CDR3 is TGTGCCATCAGTTCAAGACAGGGGGCTGTGGCTTTCTTT. The chain employs TRBV10-3 and TRBJ1-1; 10 positions match TRBD1. V lost 5 bases and J lost 11; bases outside the gene matches: 8. This CDR3 has 13 amino acids. The V gene's germline CDR1 is ENHRY and CDR2 SYGVKD.

The genes are TRBV12-3 or TRBV12-4 and TRBJ2-1; D not certain. CDR3 length equals 13 residues. V lost 6 bases and J lost 10, with 16 bases in between. The CDR3 DNA reads as TGTGCCAGCAGACCCGTTCGGAGAAAAGAGCAGTTCTTC. Protein product: CASRPVRRKEQFF.

This clonotype was observed many times. This sequence joins TRBV2 and TRBJ2-7, with D perhaps matching TRBD1 (5 bases). Germline V gene data show CDR1 as SNHLY and CDR2 as FYNNEI. This CDR3 region has 15 residues. V was pared by 3 bases and J by 0 bases, with 12 bases between. CDR3 coding DNA: TGTGCCAGCAGTGAGCAAGGGGCGAGCTCCTACGAGCAGTACTTC. Protein product: CASSEQGASSYEQYF.